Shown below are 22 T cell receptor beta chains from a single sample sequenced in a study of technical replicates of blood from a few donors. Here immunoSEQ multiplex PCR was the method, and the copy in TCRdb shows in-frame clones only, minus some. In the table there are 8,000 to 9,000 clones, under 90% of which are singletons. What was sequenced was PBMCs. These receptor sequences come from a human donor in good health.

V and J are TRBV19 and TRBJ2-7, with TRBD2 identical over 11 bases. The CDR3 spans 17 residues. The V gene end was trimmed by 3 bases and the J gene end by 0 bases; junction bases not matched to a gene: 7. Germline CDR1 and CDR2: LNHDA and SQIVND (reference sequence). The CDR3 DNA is TGTGCCAGTAGTATCGAGGTGACTAGCGGGATCTCCTACGAGCAGTACTTC. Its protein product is CASSIEVTSGISYEQYF.

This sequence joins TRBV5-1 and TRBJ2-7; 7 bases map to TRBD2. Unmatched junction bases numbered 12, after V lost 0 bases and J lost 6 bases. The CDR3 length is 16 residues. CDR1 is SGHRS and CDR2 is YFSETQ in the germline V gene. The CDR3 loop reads CASSLVWSGAASEQYF. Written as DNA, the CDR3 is TGCGCCAGCAGCTTGGTCTGGAGCGGGGCGGCAAGCGAGCAGTACTTC.

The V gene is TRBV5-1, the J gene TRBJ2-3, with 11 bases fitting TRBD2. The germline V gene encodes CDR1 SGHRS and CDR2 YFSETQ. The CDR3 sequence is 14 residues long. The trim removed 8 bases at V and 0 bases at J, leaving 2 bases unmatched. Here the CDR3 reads CASRLAGSTDTQYF. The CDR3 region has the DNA TGCGCCAGTCGACTAGCGGGAAGCACAGATACGCAGTATTTT.

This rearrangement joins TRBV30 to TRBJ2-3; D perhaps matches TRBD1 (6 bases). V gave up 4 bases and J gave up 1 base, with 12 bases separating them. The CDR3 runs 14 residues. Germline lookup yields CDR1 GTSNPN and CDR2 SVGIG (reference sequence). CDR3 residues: CAWNRQAGTDTQYF. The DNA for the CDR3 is TGTGCCTGGAATCGACAGGCGGGCACAGATACGCAGTATTTT.

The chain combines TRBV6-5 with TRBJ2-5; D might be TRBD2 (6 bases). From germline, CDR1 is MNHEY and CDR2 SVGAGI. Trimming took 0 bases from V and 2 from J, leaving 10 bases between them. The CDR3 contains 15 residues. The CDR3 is CASSYSRDSQETQYF. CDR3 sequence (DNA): TGTGCCAGCAGTTACTCCAGGGACTCACAAGAGACCCAGTACTTC.

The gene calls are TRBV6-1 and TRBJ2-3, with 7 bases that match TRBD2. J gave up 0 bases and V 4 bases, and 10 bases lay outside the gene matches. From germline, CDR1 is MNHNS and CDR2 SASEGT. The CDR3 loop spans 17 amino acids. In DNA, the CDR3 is TGTGCCAGCAGTGTCCAGGCTAGCGGAACTAGCACAGATACGCAGTATTTT. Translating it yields CASSVQASGTSTDTQYF.

CDR3 residues: CSGRTGGTDTQYF. CDR3 coding DNA: TGCAGCGGGAGGACAGGGGGCACAGATACGCAGTATTTT. V and J are TRBV29-1 and TRBJ2-3; 9 bases fit TRBD1. Per germline, CDR1 SQVTM and CDR2 ANQGSEA. V gave up 7 bases and J gave up 1 base; unmatched junction bases: 3. The CDR3 is 13 residues long.

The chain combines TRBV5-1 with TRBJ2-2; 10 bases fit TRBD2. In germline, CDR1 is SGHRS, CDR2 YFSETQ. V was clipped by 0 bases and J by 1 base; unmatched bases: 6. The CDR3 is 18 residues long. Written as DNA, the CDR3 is TGCGCCAGCAGCTTGGGGCAAGCGGGAGGGAAGAACACCGGGGAGCTGTTTTTT. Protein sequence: CASSLGQAGGKNTGELFF.

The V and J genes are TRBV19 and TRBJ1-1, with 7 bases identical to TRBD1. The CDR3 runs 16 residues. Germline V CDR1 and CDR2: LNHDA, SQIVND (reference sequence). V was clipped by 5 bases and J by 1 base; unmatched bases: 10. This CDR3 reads CASSANGQEQNTEAFF. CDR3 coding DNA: TGTGCCAGTAGTGCCAATGGACAGGAGCAGAACACTGAAGCTTTCTTT.

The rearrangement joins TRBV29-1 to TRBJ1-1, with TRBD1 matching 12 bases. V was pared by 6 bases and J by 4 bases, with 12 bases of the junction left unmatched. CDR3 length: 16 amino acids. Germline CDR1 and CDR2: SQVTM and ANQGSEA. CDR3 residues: CSVPGQGAYYGTEAFF. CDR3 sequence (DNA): TGCAGCGTCCCGGGACAGGGGGCCTATTATGGCACTGAAGCTTTCTTT.

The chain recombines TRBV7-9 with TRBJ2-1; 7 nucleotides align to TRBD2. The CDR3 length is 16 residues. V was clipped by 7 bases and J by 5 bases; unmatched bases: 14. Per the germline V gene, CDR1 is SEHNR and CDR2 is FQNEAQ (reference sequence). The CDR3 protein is CASTRPFSGPNNEQFF. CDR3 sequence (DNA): TGTGCCAGCACCCGACCCTTTAGCGGGCCTAACAATGAGCAGTTCTTC.

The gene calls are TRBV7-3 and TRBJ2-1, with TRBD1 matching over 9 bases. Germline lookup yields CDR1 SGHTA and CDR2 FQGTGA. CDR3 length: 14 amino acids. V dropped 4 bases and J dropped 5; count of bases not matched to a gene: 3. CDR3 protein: CASSSGQGNNEQFF. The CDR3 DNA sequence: TGTGCCAGCAGCTCGGGACAGGGTAACAATGAGCAGTTCTTC.

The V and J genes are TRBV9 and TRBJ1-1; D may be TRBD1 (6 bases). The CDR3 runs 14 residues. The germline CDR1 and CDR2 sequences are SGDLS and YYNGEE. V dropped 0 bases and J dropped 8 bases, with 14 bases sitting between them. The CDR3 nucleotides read TGTGCCAGCAGCGTAGGTACAGGGCCTGGAGAAGCTTTCTTT. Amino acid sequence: CASSVGTGPGEAFF.

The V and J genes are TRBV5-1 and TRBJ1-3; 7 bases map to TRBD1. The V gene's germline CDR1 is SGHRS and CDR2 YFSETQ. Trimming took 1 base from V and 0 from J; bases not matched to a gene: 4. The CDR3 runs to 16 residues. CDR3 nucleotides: TGCGCCAGCAGCTTGTTTTCAGGGGGCTCTGGAAACACCATATATTTT. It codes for CASSLFSGGSGNTIYF.

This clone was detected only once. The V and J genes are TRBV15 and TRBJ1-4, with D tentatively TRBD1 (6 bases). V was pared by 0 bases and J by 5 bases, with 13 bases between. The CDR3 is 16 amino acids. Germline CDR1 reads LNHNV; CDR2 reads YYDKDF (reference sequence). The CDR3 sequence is CATSRDDTGSNEKLFF. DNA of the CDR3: TGTGCCACCAGCAGAGACGATACAGGGTCAAATGAAAAACTGTTTTTT.

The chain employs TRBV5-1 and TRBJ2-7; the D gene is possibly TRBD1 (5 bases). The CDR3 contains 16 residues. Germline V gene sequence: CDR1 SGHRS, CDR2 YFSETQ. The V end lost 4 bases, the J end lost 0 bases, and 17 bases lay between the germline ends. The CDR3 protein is CASSPLQVLDSYEQYF. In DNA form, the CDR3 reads TGCGCCAGCAGCCCCTTACAGGTCCTTGACTCCTACGAGCAGTACTTC.

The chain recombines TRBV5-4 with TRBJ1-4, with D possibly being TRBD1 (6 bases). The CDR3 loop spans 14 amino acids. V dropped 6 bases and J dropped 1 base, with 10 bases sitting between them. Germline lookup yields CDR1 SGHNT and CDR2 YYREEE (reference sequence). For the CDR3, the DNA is TGTGCCAGCAACCTACAGGGAACTAATGAAAAACTGTTTTTT. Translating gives CASNLQGTNEKLFF. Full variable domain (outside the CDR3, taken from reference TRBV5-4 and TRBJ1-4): ETGVTQSPTHLIKTRGQQVTLRCSSQSGHNTVSWYQQALGQGPQFIFQYYREEENGRGNFPPRFSGLQFPNYSSELNVNALELDDSALYLCASNLQGTNEKLFFGSGTQLSVL.

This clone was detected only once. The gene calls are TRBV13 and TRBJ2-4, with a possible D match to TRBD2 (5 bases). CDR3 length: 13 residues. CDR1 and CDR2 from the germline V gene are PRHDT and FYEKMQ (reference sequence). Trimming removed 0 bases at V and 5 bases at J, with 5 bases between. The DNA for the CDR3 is TGTGCCAGCAGCTTAGGGAGGGAAAACATTCAGTACTTC. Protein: CASSLGRENIQYF.

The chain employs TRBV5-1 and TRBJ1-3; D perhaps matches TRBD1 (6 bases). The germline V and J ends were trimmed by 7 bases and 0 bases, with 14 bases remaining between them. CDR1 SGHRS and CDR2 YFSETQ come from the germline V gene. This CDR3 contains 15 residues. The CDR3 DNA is TGCGCCAGCGCTACAGGGATATCCTCTGGAAACACCATATATTTT. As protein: CASATGISSGNTIYF. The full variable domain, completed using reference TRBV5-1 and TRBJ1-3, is KAGVTQTPRYLIKTRGQQVTLSCSPISGHRSVSWYQQTPGQGLQFLFEYFSETQRNKGNFPGRFSGRQFSNSRSEMNVSTLELGDSALYLCASATGISSGNTIYFGEGSWLTVV.

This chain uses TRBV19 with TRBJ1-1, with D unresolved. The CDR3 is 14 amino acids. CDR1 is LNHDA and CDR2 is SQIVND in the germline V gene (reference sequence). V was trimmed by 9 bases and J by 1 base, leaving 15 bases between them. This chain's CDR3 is CARKREGKNTEAFF. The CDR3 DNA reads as TGTGCCAGAAAGAGAGAGGGAAAGAACACTGAAGCTTTCTTT.

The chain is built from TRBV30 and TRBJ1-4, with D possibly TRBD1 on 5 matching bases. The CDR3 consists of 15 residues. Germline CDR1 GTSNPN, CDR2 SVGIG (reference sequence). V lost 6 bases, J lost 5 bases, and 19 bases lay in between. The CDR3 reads CACKPVSGGNEKLFF. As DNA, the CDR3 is TGTGCCTGTAAACCGGTTTCGGGGGGAAATGAAAAACTGTTTTTT. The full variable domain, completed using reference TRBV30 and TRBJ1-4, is SQTIHQWPATLVQPVGSPLSLECTVEGTSNPNLYWYRQAAGRGLQLLFYSVGIGQISSEVPQNLSASRPQDRQFILSSKKLLLSDSGFYLCACKPVSGGNEKLFFGSGTQLSVL.

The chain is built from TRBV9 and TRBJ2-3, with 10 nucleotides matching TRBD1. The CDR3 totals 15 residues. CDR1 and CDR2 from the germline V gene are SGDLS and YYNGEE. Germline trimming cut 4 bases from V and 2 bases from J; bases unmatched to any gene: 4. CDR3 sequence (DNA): TGTGCCAGCAGCATGGGACAGGGGTACACAGATACGCAGTATTTT. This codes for CASSMGQGYTDTQYF.